Sequencing of this TCR beta chain was carried out in a study of blood T cells in healthy people across ages. There are 16 residues in the CDR3. Trimming stripped 8 bases from V and 0 bases from J, with 19 bases between. Germline lookup yields CDR1 ENHRY and CDR2 SYGVKD. This clonotype was recorded only once. Through a sample-barcoded 5' primer and a J-beta primer mix, a second PCR was run for roughly 6 to 12 cycles. One entry per CDR3 protein results from TCRdb running MiXCR on the 5' RACE reads. The data hold under 1,100,000 distinct CDR3 sequences, with 25% observed a single time. Another study also made use of these data, one on T cells of mothers and their children. Per that study: Maternal samples each gave over 8 million TCR beta CDR3 reads, and child samples approximately 3 million each. For related and unrelated pairs alike, thymic selection shapes TCR recombination output similarly.

The clonotype was recovered from a girl aged 2-10 years in good health. This sequence joins TRBV10-3 and TRBJ1-2, with unresolved D. The sample consisted of blood. CDR3 nucleotides: TGTGCCATCGCCCCTGAGTGGGCCAGCCCTAACTATGGCTACACCTTC. Translation: CAIAPEWASPNYGYTF.